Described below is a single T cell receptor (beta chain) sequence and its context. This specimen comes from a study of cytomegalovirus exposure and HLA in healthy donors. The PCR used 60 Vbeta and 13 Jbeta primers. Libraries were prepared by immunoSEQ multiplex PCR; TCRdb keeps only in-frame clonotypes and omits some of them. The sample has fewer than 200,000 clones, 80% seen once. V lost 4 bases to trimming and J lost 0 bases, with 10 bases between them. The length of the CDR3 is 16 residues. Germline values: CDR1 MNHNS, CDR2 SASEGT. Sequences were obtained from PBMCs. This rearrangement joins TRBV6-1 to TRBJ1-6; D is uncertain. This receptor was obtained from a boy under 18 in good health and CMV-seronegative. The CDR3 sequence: CASSGTVSSYNSPLHF. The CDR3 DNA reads TGTGCCAGCAGTGGTACGGTGAGCTCCTATAATTCACCCCTCCACTTT.